The subject of this entry is one TCR beta chain. This record comes from a study of blood T cell repertoires in COVID-19. Study-level information: Donors in the United States, Italy and Spain gave samples during acute or convalescent COVID-19. T cells, B-cell-depleted T cells, or PBMCs provided the cDNA or gDNA that served as material.

Clones were sequenced by immunoSEQ multiplex PCR, and TCRdb holds only the in-frame ones, with some missing. Of around 63,000 clones listed, roughly 88% are singletons. Deletions cut 3 bases from V and 6 bases from J, with 8 bases between. CDR3 length: 12 residues. This clonotype was sampled from a woman aged 60 to 75 with acute or convalescent COVID-19. The sequencing input was peripheral blood. The chain combines TRBV12-3 or TRBV12-4 with TRBJ1-1; maybe TRBD1 (6 bases). The CDR3 loop is CASSFPGAEAFF. The CDR3 region has the DNA TGTGCCAGCAGTTTCCCAGGGGCTGAAGCTTTCTTT.